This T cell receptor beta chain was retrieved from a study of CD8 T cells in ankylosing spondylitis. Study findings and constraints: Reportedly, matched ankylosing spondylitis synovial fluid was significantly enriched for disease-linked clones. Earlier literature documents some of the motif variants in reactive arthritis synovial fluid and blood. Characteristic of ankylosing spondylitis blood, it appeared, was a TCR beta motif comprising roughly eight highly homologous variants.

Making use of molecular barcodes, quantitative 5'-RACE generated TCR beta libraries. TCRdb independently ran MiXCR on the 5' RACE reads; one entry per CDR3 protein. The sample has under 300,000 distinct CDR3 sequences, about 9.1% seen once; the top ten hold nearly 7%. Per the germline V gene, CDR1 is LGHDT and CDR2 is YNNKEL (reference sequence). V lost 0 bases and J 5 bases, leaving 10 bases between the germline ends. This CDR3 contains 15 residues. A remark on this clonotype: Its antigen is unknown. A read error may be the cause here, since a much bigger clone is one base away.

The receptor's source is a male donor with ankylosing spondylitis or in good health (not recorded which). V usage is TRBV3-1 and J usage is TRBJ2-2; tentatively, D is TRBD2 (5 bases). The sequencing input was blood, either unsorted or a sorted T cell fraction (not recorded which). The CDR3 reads CASSQDLEGTGELFF. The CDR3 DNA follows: TGTGCCAGCAGCCAAGATCTAGAGGGTACCGGGGAGCTGTTTTTT.